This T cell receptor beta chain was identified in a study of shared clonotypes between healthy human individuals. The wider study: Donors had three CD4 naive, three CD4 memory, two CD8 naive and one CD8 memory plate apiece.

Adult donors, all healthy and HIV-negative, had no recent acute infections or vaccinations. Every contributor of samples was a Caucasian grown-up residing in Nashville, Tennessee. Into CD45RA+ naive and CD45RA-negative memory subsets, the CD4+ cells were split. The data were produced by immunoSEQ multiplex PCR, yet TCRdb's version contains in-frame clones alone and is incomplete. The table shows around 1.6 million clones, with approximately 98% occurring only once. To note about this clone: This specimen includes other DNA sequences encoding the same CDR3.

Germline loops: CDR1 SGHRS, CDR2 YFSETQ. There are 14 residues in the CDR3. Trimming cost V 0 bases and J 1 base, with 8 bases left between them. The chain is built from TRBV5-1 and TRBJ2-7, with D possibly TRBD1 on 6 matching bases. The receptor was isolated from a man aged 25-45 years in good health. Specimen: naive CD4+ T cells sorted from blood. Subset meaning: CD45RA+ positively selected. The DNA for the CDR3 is TGCGCCAGCAGCTTGGGACAGGTTTCCTACGAGCAGTACTTC. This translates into CASSLGQVSYEQYF.